Below, one T cell receptor (beta chain) is given with its context. TCRdb ran MiXCR on the multiplex PCR reads and lists one entry per CDR3 protein. The sample lists roughly 16,000 distinct CDR3 sequences, around 50% seen once, with roughly 17% in the top ten. These data are taken from a study of breast tumors, draining lymph nodes, adjacent tissues. V shed 5 bases and J 3 bases; nucleotides not matched to a gene: 10. The CDR3 sequence is 17 residues long. The sample consisted of tumor-adjacent breast tissue. The sequence derives from a female donor with breast cancer. Some clones in this sample may be carry-over from other donors' samples. The J gene is TRBJ2-3, the V gene TRBV12-3 or TRBV12-4; 11 nucleotides agree with TRBD2. CDR3 bases: TGTGCCAGCAGTGAAACCGGGACTAGCGGTTTAACAGATACGCAGTATTTT. Translated, it gives CASSETGTSGLTDTQYF.